This TCR beta chain was captured by sequencing in a study of beta chain features in type 1 diabetes. Whole-study context: The study examined 90 million to 130 million sorted cells across all samples.

Findings of the study overall: A potential influence of HLA type upon TCRB rearrangement remained unresolved herein. Healthy donors had naive, central memory and Treg TCRB repertoires that appeared less similar than those seen among patients.

Each sorted population was over 98% pure. In this sample, this clone turned up a few times. The antigen is undetermined. Investigators reverse transcribed all isolated RNA, so they sequenced expressed TCRB transcripts. Repertoires were generated with immunoSEQ multiplex PCR, while TCRdb's copy carries only in-frame clones and drops some. Of fewer than 650,000 clones in the sample, around 15% were seen once. Germline V gene lookup returns CDR1 WSHSY and CDR2 SAAADI. Trimming took 0 bases from V and 5 from J; bases not matched to a gene: 3. This CDR3 region has 15 residues. This TCR was recovered from a man in his late teens or twenties in good health. The V gene is TRBV10-2, the J gene TRBJ2-3; 9 nucleotides match TRBD2. Sample: naive CD4+ T cells from blood. For the CDR3, the DNA is TGCGCCAGCAGTGAGTCTAGCGGGGGTGTAGATACGCAGTATTTT. This gives the protein CASSESSGGVDTQYF.